Reported below is one TCR beta chain. Assay used: immunoSEQ multiplex PCR; TCRdb lists only in-frame clones, some missing. The profile shows 200,000 to 250,000 clones, around nine tenths of them singletons. CDR1 is MNHEY and CDR2 is SVGAGI in the germline V gene. The CDR3 is 13 amino acids. V was shortened by 6 bases and J by 8 bases, with 16 bases between the two germline ends. Participants, 18 to 89 years old, spanned about 26 US areas. Donors were grouped by their self-reported clinical history. This entry belongs to a study of blood T cell repertoires in COVID-19. On the study more broadly: Specimens from acute and convalescent COVID-19 originated in the United States, Italy and Spain. PBMCs, B-cell-depleted T cells, or T cells were the source of the cDNA or gDNA that made up the material.

What was sequenced was PBMCs or T cells enriched from blood (not recorded which). The clonotype comes from a man aged 25-40 years who had recovered from COVID-19. V gene TRBV6-5 combines with J gene TRBJ1-2; TRBD1 might be the D (6 bases). The CDR3: CASSQETGRGYTF. Written as DNA, the CDR3 is TGTGCCAGCAGCCAAGAGACAGGTCGGGGCTACACCTTC.